A single sample gave rise to the 29 T cell receptor beta chains below, sequenced in a study of blood T cell repertoires in COVID-19. Clones were read by immunoSEQ multiplex PCR, and TCRdb kept only the in-frame ones, dropping some. Seen here are about 400,000 clones, 70% to 90% observed once, and the top ten hold 0.95% to 1%. The specimen was PBMCs or T cells enriched from blood (not recorded which). Source of these receptors: a woman in her 30s with acute COVID-19.

The V call is TRBV6-2 or TRBV6-3, the J call TRBJ2-7; 8 positions match TRBD2. CDR1 is MNHEY, CDR2 SVGEGT, per germline. With V trimmed by 0 bases and J by 0 bases, 16 bases remained unmatched. This CDR3 has 20 residues. CDR3 coding DNA: TGTGCCAGCAGTTACTCGAGGTTCACGGCTTTGGGACTAGGCTCCTACGAGCAGTACTTC. Protein: CASSYSRFTALGLGSYEQYF.

This sequence joins TRBV19 and TRBJ1-2; a possible D gene is TRBD1 (5 bases). V lost 3 bases, J lost 0 bases, and 17 bases lay in between. Germline values: CDR1 LNHDA, CDR2 SQIVND (reference sequence). This CDR3 has 17 residues. The CDR3 bases are TGTGCCAGTAGTATGAGAGACAGTGCTATAGCTAACTATGGCTACACCTTC. It encodes CASSMRDSAIANYGYTF.

V usage is TRBV30 and J usage is TRBJ1-3; D ambiguous. The CDR3 spans 13 residues. V lost 1 base to trimming and J lost 8 bases, with 12 bases between them. Germline values: CDR1 GTSNPN, CDR2 SVGIG (reference sequence). The CDR3 spells CAWSALLGYTIYF. The CDR3 DNA reads TGTGCCTGGAGTGCACTCCTCGGGTACACCATATATTTT.

The chain carries TRBV29-1 and TRBJ1-2; D is perhaps TRBD1 (6 bases). V dropped 4 bases and J dropped 6 bases, with 9 bases sitting between them. Germline V gives CDR1 SQVTM, CDR2 ANQGSEA. CDR3 length: 11 amino acids. The CDR3 spells CSVVQGNGYTF. DNA for the CDR3: TGCAGCGTTGTGCAGGGGAATGGCTACACCTTC.

The rearrangement uses TRBV3-1 (or the pseudogene TRBV3-2) and TRBJ2-5; 9 bases are a match to TRBD2. The CDR3 sequence is 17 residues long. The V segment lost 3 bases and the J segment 2 bases; nucleotides outside the gene matches: 10. Looked up from germline, CDR1 is LGHDT and CDR2 is YNNKEL (reference sequence). The CDR3 region is CASSHLGLATRQETQYF. CDR3 sequence (DNA): TGTGCCAGCAGCCATTTAGGACTAGCGACGAGGCAAGAGACCCAGTACTTC.

The gene calls are TRBV15 and TRBJ1-4; D is possibly TRBD1 (5 bases). Germline-derived CDR1 and CDR2 are LNHNV and YYDKDF (reference sequence). The CDR3 is made up of 16 amino acids. Trimming left V 4 bases short and J 5 bases short, with 17 bases between. The CDR3 nucleotides read TGTGCCACCAGCACACAAACAGGACCACAAAATGAAAAACTGTTTTTT. It codes for CATSTQTGPQNEKLFF.

The chain links TRBV5-4 to TRBJ1-2, with a possible D match to TRBD1 (6 bases). This CDR3 has 11 amino acids. Germline CDR1 is SGHNT and CDR2 is YYREEE (reference sequence). V lost 4 bases, J lost 12 bases, and 13 bases lay in between. Here the CDR3 reads CASSVSGVDTF. The CDR3, as DNA: TGTGCCAGCAGCGTATCAGGGGTGGACACCTTC. Supplemented by reference TRBV5-4 and TRBJ1-2, the full variable domain reads ETGVTQSPTHLIKTRGQQVTLRCSSQSGHNTVSWYQQALGQGPQFIFQYYREEENGRGNFPPRFSGLQFPNYSSELNVNALELDDSALYLCASSVSGVDTFGSGTRLTVV.

The chain joins TRBV18 to TRBJ1-6; TRBD1 aligns across 8 bases. The CDR3 has 14 amino acids. Unmatched junction bases numbered 3, after V lost 3 bases and J lost 8 bases. Germline CDR1 and CDR2: KGHSH and LQKENI. For the CDR3, the DNA is TGTGCCAGCTCACCGGACAGGGTTGATTCACCCCTCCACTTT. Amino acid sequence: CASSPDRVDSPLHF.

This chain connects TRBV2 to TRBJ1-5, with D tentatively TRBD1 (5 bases). The CDR3 totals 13 residues. Per germline, CDR1 SNHLY and CDR2 FYNNEI. V lost 6 bases and J lost 2, with 8 bases in between. This chain's CDR3 is CASSGGGNQPQHF. Written as DNA, the CDR3 is TGTGCCAGCAGCGGGGGGGGCAATCAGCCCCAGCATTTT.

The rearrangement uses TRBV23-1 and TRBJ1-5; D not resolved. TRBV23-1 has ORF status, its function being uncertain. V dropped 4 bases and J dropped 10 bases, with 11 bases sitting between them. The CDR3 contains 12 residues. The CDR3 spells CASSPQCIPQHF. In DNA form, the CDR3 reads TGCGCCAGCAGTCCCCAGTGTATCCCCCAGCATTTT.

This chain connects TRBV7-8 to TRBJ1-2; possibly TRBD1 for D (6 bases). This CDR3 has 12 amino acids. Between the trimmed V and J ends, which lost 3 bases and 6 bases, there was a span of 8 bases. The germline CDR1 and CDR2 sequences are SGHVS and FQNEAQ. DNA of the CDR3: TGTGCCAGCAGCTTCGGGGGGCATGGCTACACCTTC. It encodes CASSFGGHGYTF.

The V call is TRBV19, the J call TRBJ1-5; TRBD1 aligns across 7 bases. V gave up 6 bases and J gave up 0 bases; unmatched junction bases: 11. The CDR3 loop spans 17 amino acids. Germline values: CDR1 LNHDA, CDR2 SQIVND (reference sequence). In DNA form, the CDR3 reads TGTGCCAGTAGGGAGCGGCGGACAGGACCTAGCAATCAGCCCCAGCATTTT. Its protein is CASRERRTGPSNQPQHF.

The chain carries TRBV4-1 and TRBJ1-6, with TRBD1 matching over 10 bases. Per germline, CDR1 MGHRA and CDR2 YSYEKL. The CDR3 runs to 14 residues. The ends lost 3 bases at V and 8 bases at J; junction bases unmatched: 1. The DNA of the CDR3 is TGCGCCAGCAGCCACGGGACAGGGGATTCACCCCTCCACTTT. It is translated as CASSHGTGDSPLHF.

This chain joins TRBV6-2 or TRBV6-3 and TRBJ1-2; weak D call: TRBD1 (6 bases). From germline, CDR1 is MNHEY and CDR2 SVGEGT. V lost 6 bases and J lost 8, with 10 bases in between. The CDR3 spans 11 residues. CDR3 residues: CASSRGHGYTF. The CDR3 DNA is TGTGCCAGCAGCCGGGGACACGGCTACACCTTC.

The CDR3 DNA sequence: TGTGCCAGCAGTGCGGACAGTTACTATAATTCACCCCTCCACTTT. The encoded protein is CASSADSYYNSPLHF. This chain uses TRBV27 with TRBJ1-6; D is possibly TRBD1 (6 bases). CDR1 and CDR2 (germline): MNHEY, SMNVEV (reference sequence). The CDR3 loop spans 15 amino acids. Between the trimmed V and J ends, which lost 5 bases and 3 bases, there was a span of 11 bases.

The gene calls are TRBV7-8 and TRBJ2-6; no clear D. Germline V CDR1 and CDR2: SGHVS, FQNEAQ. V was clipped by 1 base and J by 1 base, with 8 bases between them. This CDR3 is 16 amino acids long. The CDR3 DNA follows: TGTGCCAGCAGCTTAGACGAGTGGTCTGGGGCCAACGTCCTGACTTTC. Translation gives CASSLDEWSGANVLTF.

The CDR3 DNA reads TGCGCCAGCAGCTGGCGGGGACTAGCGGGTTACGACAATGAGCAGTTCTTC. Its translation is CASSWRGLAGYDNEQFF. The rearrangement links TRBV5-1 to TRBJ2-1, with TRBD2 matching over 12 bases. The CDR3 contains 17 residues. V shed 3 bases, J shed 5 bases, and the junction held 9 bases outside the gene matches. CDR1 is SGHRS and CDR2 is YFSETQ in the germline V gene.

The chain combines TRBV3-1 (or the pseudogene TRBV3-2) with TRBJ2-3; D possibly corresponds to TRBD2 (5 bases). The CDR3 loop spans 15 amino acids. V was shortened by 4 bases and J by 4 bases, with 15 bases between the two germline ends. The V gene's germline CDR1 is LGHDT and CDR2 YNNKEL (reference sequence). Written as DNA, the CDR3 is TGTGCCAGCAGCCCCCGGGGTCGGTATTCAGATACGCAGTATTTT. Amino acid sequence: CASSPRGRYSDTQYF.

The chain uses TRBV3-1 (or the pseudogene TRBV3-2) and TRBJ2-2, with 7 bases lining up with TRBD2. Germline CDR1 LGHDT, CDR2 YNNKEL (reference sequence). The V gene end was trimmed by 4 bases and the J gene end by 7 bases; junction bases not matched to a gene: 6. This CDR3 region has 14 residues. The CDR3 sequence is CASSLSRGVGELFF. In DNA, the CDR3 is TGTGCCAGCAGCCTCTCCCGGGGGGTCGGGGAGCTGTTTTTT.

CDR3 protein: CASSSRTGTSYEQYF. The CDR3 DNA reads as TGCGCCAGCAGCTCACGGACAGGGACCTCCTACGAGCAGTACTTC. This chain joins TRBV5-1 and TRBJ2-7; 8 bases align to TRBD1. Trimming at V came to 3 bases and at J to 0 bases, leaving 5 bases not matched to a gene. CDR3 size: 15 residues. From germline, CDR1 is SGHRS and CDR2 YFSETQ.

This clone was observed a single time. V gene TRBV30 combines with J gene TRBJ2-3; 10 bases line up with TRBD2. Losses at the gene ends were 2 bases for V and 2 bases for J; bases not matched to a gene: 4. The CDR3 is made up of 15 amino acids. CDR1 GTSNPN and CDR2 SVGIG come from the germline V gene (reference sequence). Written as DNA, the CDR3 is TGTGCCTGGAGTCCGCTAGCGGGGGTCACAGATACGCAGTATTTT. Translation: CAWSPLAGVTDTQYF.

This chain joins TRBV5-8 and TRBJ2-3; TRBD1 might be the D (5 bases). With 4 bases removed from V and 0 bases from J, the gap between germline ends came to 9 bases. The CDR3 spans 14 residues. CDR1 and CDR2 from the germline V gene are SGHTS and YDEGEE. For the CDR3, the DNA is TGTGCCAGCAGCCCGACAGTAAGCACAGATACGCAGTATTTT. The encoded protein is CASSPTVSTDTQYF.

The chain links TRBV2 to TRBJ1-6; D is ambiguous. CDR3 length equals 15 residues. The V end lost 8 bases, the J end lost 0 bases, and 11 bases lay between the germline ends. CDR1 SNHLY and CDR2 FYNNEI come from the germline V gene. CDR3 region: CASRSVSSYNSPLHF. The DNA for the CDR3 is TGTGCCAGCCGGTCCGTGAGCTCCTATAATTCACCCCTCCACTTT.

The chain joins TRBV3-1 (or the pseudogene TRBV3-2) to TRBJ2-7; TRBD2 matches at 9 bases. CDR3 size: 15 residues. The J segment lost 2 bases and the V segment lost 5 bases, leaving 7 bases of the junction unmatched. CDR1 is LGHDT, CDR2 YNNKEL, per germline (reference sequence). The CDR3 protein is CASSFGSGGPYEQYF. CDR3 coding DNA: TGTGCCAGCAGCTTCGGAAGCGGGGGGCCCTACGAGCAGTACTTC.

V gene TRBV3-1 (or the pseudogene TRBV3-2) combines with J gene TRBJ2-2; unclear D gene. This CDR3 has 17 residues. Trimming removed 0 bases from V and 6 bases from J, with 17 bases in between. From germline, CDR1 is LGHDT and CDR2 YNNKEL (reference sequence). The DNA of the CDR3 is TGTGCCAGCAGCCAAGAAAGGTACAGACCCAGCTCCGGGGAGCTGTTTTTT. Its protein product is CASSQERYRPSSGELFF.

This clone is a singleton in its sample. V is TRBV6-4 and J is TRBJ1-5; TRBD1 might be the D (5 bases). The germline V and J ends were trimmed by 1 base and 0 bases, with 19 bases remaining between them. The CDR3 is made up of 19 amino acids. The germline gives CDR1 MRHNA, CDR2 SNTAGT. CDR3 sequence: CASSDWGTGDSDSNQPQHF. The CDR3, as DNA: TGTGCCAGCAGTGACTGGGGAACTGGAGACAGCGATAGCAATCAGCCCCAGCATTTT.

The chain's CDR3 is CASGLVTSGRNQPQHF. The CDR3 region has the DNA TGTGCTAGTGGTTTGGTAACTTCAGGCCGAAATCAGCCCCAGCATTTT. V and J are TRBV12-5 and TRBJ1-5; the D is unclear. Per germline, CDR1 LGHNT and CDR2 FRNRAP. This CDR3 comprises 16 residues. With 0 bases removed from V and 4 bases from J, the gap between germline ends came to 13 bases.

The rearrangement joins TRBV12-5 to TRBJ2-7; D uncertain. Germline V gives CDR1 LGHNT, CDR2 FRNRAP. V lost 2 bases to trimming and J lost 0 bases, with 11 bases between them. The CDR3 totals 15 residues. The CDR3 reads CASGLWLYPSYEQYF. In DNA form, the CDR3 reads TGTGCTAGTGGTTTGTGGCTGTACCCCTCCTACGAGCAGTACTTC. Full variable domain (missing parts from reference TRBV12-5 and TRBJ2-7): DARVTQTPRHKVTEMGQEVTMRCQPILGHNTVFWYRQTMMQGLELLAYFRNRAPLDDSGMPKDRFSAEMPDATLATLKIQPSEPRDSAVYFCASGLWLYPSYEQYFGPGTRLTVT.

Note on this clone: Distinct nucleotide sequences in the sample also encode this CDR3. The J gene is TRBJ1-6, the V gene TRBV18, with 10 bases aligning to TRBD1. This CDR3 region has 16 residues. The trim removed 5 bases at V and 3 bases at J, leaving 4 bases unmatched. The germline V gene encodes CDR1 KGHSH and CDR2 LQKENI. This CDR3 is CASSLDRGVYNSPLHF. The CDR3 DNA sequence: TGTGCCAGCTCATTGGACAGGGGGGTCTATAATTCACCCCTCCACTTT. Together with reference TRBV18 and TRBJ1-6, the CDR3 gives the full variable domain: NAGVMQNPRHLVRRRGQEARLRCSPMKGHSHVYWYRQLPEEGLKFMVYLQKENIIDESGMPKERFSAEFPKEGPSILRIQQVVRGDSAAYFCASSLDRGVYNSPLHFGNGTRLTVT.